Listed below are T cell receptor beta chains from one sample, sequenced in a study of T cells in Graves' hyperthyroidism and ophthalmopathy. TCRdb called the multiplex PCR reads again in MiXCR, with one record for every CDR3 protein. This sample has 490,000 or so distinct CDR3 sequences; about 22% occur once, and the top ten carry less than 65%. The sequencing sample was made of blood. The receptors come from a woman in her 70s with Graves' ophthalmopathy. Both conserved end residues are part of each CDR3. A D gene is named only where the DNA matches it firmly. The size of a clone is reported for some rows only, either as once, few or many, or as a class for expanded clones.

clone_size | d_call | j_call | v_call | cdr3_aa | cdr3_nt
- | - | TRBJ2-7 | TRBV19 | CASSIRRSGSDEQYF | TGTGCCAGTAGTATAAGGAGGAGTGGGTCCGACGAGCAGTACTTC
- | TRBD2 | TRBJ2-1 | TRBV30 | CAWSVQSGRALSQFF | TGTGCCTGGAGCGTTCAAAGCGGGAGGGCCCTATCGCAGTTCTTC
few | TRBD2 | TRBJ2-3 | TRBV29-1 | CSVRGLGGRAPTSTDTQYF | TGCAGCGTTCGGGGGCTAGGCGGGAGGGCCCCGACTAGCACAGATACGCAGTATTTT
- | - | TRBJ2-1 | TRBV20-1 | CSAKQTDYEQFF | TGCAGTGCCAAACAGACAGACTATGAGCAGTTCTTC
- | - | TRBJ2-2 | TRBV9 | CASSPRTGLSWELFF | TGTGCCAGCAGCCCGAGGACTGGTTTGTCGTGGGAGCTGTTTTTT
- | TRBD1 | TRBJ1-5 | TRBV20-1 | CSAGDSRNQPQHF | TGCAGTGCCGGGGACAGTCGGAATCAGCCCCAGCATTTT
- | - | TRBJ1-4 | TRBV5-1 | CASSAGQTFNEKLFF | TGCGCCAGCAGCGCTGGACAGACTTTTAATGAAAAACTGTTTTTT
few | - | TRBJ1-2 | TRBV12-3/TRBV12-4 | CASSLHREGHYGYTF | TGTGCCAGCAGTTTACACAGGGAGGGGCACTATGGCTACACCTTC
- | - | TRBJ2-5 | TRBV5-1 | CASSLLEETQYF | TGCGCCAGCAGCTTGTTGGAAGAGACCCAGTACTTC
- | - | TRBJ1-1 | TRBV20-1 | CSASGSTWTEAFF | TGCAGTGCTAGTGGCAGTACTTGGACTGAAGCTTTCTTT
many | - | TRBJ1-1 | TRBV27 | CASSYRDRDTEAFF | TGTGCCAGCAGTTACAGGGACCGGGACACTGAAGCTTTCTTT
- | - | TRBJ1-2 | TRBV28 | CASSLPMGTGYGYTF | TGTGCCAGCAGTCTCCCCATGGGGACGGGCTATGGCTACACCTTC
few | - | TRBJ1-2 | TRBV12-5 | CASGSLNYGYTF | TGTGCTAGTGGTTCGCTCAACTATGGCTACACCTTC
many | - | TRBJ2-7 | TRBV3-1 | CASSHATAYEQYF | TGTGCCAGCAGCCACGCAACAGCCTACGAGCAGTACTTC
many | TRBD1 | TRBJ1-2 | TRBV20-1 | CSASTGGLRGYTF | TGCAGTGCTAGCACAGGGGGCTTACGAGGCTACACCTTC
- | - | TRBJ1-1 | TRBV7-9 | CASSQYLGRGNTEAFF | TGTGCCAGCAGCCAATACCTTGGCAGGGGGAACACTGAAGCTTTCTTT
many | - | TRBJ2-5 | TRBV12-3/TRBV12-4 | CASSFRTIQETQYF | TGTGCCAGCAGTTTCCGGACCATTCAAGAGACCCAGTACTTC
few | - | TRBJ1-3 | TRBV19 | CASSTGASGNTIYF | TGTGCCAGTAGTACAGGGGCCTCTGGAAACACCATATATTTT
- | TRBD1 | TRBJ2-7 | TRBV20-1 | CSAQTGHISYEQYF | TGCAGTGCCCAGACAGGGCACATCTCCTACGAGCAGTACTTC
- | TRBD1 | TRBJ1-5 | TRBV20-1 | CSARDRGQGAYSNQPQHF | TGCAGTGCTAGAGATAGAGGACAGGGGGCATATAGTAATCAGCCCCAGCATTTT
many | - | TRBJ1-2 | TRBV12-3/TRBV12-4 | CASSFGAVVNYGYTF | TGTGCCAGCAGTTTTGGGGCAGTCGTAAACTATGGCTACACCTTC
- | - | TRBJ2-1 | TRBV5-1 | CASSPLQRNNEQFF | TGCGCCAGCTCCCCCCTTCAGCGCAACAATGAGCAGTTCTTC